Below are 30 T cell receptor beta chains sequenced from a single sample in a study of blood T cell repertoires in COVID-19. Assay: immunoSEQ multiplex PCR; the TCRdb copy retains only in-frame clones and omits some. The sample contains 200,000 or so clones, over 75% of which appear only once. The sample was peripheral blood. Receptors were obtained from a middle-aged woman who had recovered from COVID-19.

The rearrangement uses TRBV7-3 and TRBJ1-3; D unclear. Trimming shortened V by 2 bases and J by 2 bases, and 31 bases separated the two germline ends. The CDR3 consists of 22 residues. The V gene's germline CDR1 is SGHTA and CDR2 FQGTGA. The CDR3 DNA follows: TGTGCCAGCAGCTTATTCCGTTATTCGGTTAGGCGGTACGCCCGAACTGGAAACACCATATATTTT. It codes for CASSLFRYSVRRYARTGNTIYF. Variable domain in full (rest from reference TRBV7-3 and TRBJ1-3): GAGVSQTPSNKVTEKGKYVELRCDPISGHTALYWYRQSLGQGPEFLIYFQGTGAADDSGLPNDRFFAVRPEGSVSTLKIQRTERGDSAVYLCASSLFRYSVRRYARTGNTIYFGEGSWLTVV.

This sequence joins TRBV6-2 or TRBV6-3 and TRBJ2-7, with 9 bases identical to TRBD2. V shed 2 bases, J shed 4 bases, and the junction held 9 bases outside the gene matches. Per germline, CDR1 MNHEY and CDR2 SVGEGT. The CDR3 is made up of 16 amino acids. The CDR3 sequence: CASSYTLSGSKYEQYF. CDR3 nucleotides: TGTGCCAGCAGTTACACCCTTAGCGGGAGTAAGTACGAGCAGTACTTC.

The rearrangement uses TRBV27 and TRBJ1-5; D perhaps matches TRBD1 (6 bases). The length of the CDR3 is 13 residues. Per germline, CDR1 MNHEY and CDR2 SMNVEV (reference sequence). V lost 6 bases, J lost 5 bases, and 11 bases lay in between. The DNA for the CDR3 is TGTGCCAGCAGCAGTACAGGGCATCAGCCCCAGCATTTT. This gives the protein CASSSTGHQPQHF.

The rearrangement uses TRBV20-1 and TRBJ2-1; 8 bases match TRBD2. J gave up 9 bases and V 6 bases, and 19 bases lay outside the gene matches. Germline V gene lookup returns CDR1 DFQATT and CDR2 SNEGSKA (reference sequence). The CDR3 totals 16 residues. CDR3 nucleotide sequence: TGCAGTGCCAGTCAACCGGGACTAGAGAGGGGGGGTGAGCAGTTCTTC. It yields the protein CSASQPGLERGGEQFF.

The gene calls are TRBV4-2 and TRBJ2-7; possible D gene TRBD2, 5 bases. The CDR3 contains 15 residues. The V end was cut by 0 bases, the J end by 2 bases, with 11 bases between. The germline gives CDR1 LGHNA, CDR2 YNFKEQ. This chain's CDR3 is CASSQETGTPYEQYF. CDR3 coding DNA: TGTGCCAGCAGCCAAGAAACGGGAACCCCCTACGAGCAGTACTTC.

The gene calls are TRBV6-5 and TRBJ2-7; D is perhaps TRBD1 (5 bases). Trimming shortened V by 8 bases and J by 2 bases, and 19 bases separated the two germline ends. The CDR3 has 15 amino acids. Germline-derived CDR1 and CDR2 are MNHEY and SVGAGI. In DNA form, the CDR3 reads TGTGCCAGCGGAAAGGGGCTCCTAACCCCCTACGAGCAGTACTTC. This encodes CASGKGLLTPYEQYF.

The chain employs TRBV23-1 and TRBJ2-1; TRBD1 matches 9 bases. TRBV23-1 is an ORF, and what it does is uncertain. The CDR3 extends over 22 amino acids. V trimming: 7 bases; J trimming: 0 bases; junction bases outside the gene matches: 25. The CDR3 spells CASIRTGVLGSQLQNSYNEQFF. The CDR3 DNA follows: TGCGCCAGCATTCGGACAGGGGTCCTGGGGTCCCAACTTCAAAACTCCTACAATGAGCAGTTCTTC.

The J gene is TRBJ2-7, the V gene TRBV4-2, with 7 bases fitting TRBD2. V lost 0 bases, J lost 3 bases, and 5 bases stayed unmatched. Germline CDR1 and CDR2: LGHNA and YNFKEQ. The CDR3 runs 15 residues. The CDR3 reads CASSQEVSGNYEQYF. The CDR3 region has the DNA TGTGCCAGCAGCCAAGAAGTCAGCGGGAACTACGAGCAGTACTTC.

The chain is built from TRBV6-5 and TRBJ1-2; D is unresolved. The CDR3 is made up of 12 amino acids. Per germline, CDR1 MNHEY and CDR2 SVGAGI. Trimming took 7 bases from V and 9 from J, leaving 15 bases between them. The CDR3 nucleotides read TGTGCCAGCATCCCATCGGTTGTTAGCTACACCTTC. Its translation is CASIPSVVSYTF.

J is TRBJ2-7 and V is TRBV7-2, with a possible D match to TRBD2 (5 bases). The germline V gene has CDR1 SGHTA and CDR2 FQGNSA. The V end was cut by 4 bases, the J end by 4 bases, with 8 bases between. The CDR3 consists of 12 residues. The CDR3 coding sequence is TGTGCCAGCAGCTCGGACTTTTACGAGCAGTACTTC. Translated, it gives CASSSDFYEQYF.

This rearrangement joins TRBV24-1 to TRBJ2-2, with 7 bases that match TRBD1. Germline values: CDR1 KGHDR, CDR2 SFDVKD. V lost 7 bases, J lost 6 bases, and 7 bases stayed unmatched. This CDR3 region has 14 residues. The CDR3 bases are TGTGCCACCAGGGACAGGTCGTCCTCCGGGGAGCTGTTTTTT. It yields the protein CATRDRSSSGELFF.

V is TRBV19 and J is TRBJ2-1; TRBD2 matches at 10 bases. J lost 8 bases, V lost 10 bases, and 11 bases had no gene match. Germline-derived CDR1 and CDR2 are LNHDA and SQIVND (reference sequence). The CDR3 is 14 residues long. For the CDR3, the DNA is TGTGCCACAAACCCGACCGGGACTAGCGATGAGCAGTTCTTC. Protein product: CATNPTGTSDEQFF. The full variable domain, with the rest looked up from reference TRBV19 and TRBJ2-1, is DGGITQSPKYLFRKEGQNVTLSCEQNLNHDAMYWYRQDPGQGLRLIYYSQIVNDFQKGDIAEGYSVSREKKESFPLTVTSAQKNPTAFYLCATNPTGTSDEQFFGPGTRLTVL.

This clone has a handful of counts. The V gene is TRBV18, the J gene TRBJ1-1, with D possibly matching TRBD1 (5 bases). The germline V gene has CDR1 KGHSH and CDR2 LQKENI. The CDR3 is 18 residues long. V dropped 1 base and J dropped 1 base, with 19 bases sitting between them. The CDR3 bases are TGTGCCAGCTCACCACGAATTCTCGTGGAACAGGAGAACACTGAAGCTTTCTTT. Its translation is CASSPRILVEQENTEAFF.

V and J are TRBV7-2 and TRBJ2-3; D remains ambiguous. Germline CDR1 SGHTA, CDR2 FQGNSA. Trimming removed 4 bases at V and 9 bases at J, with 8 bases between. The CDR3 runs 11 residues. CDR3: CASSSHTTQYF. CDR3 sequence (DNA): TGTGCCAGCAGCTCCCACACGACGCAGTATTTT. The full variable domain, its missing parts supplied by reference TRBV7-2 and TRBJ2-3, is GAGVSQSPSNKVTEKGKDVELRCDPISGHTALYWYRQSLGQGLEFLIYFQGNSAPDKSGLPSDRFSAERTGGSVSTLTIQRTQQEDSAVYLCASSSHTTQYFGPGTRLTVL.

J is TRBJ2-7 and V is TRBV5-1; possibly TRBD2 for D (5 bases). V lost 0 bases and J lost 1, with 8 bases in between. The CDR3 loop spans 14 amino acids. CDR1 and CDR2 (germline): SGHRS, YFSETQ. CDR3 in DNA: TGCGCCAGCAGCTTGGGAGCGGAATCCTACGAGCAGTACTTC. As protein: CASSLGAESYEQYF.

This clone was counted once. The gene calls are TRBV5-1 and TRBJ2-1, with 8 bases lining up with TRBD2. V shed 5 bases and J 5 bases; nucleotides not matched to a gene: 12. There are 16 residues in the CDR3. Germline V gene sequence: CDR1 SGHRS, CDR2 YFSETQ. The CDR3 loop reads CASSPGGGLVDNEQFF. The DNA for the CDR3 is TGCGCCAGCAGTCCGGGTGGGGGACTAGTGGACAATGAGCAGTTCTTC.

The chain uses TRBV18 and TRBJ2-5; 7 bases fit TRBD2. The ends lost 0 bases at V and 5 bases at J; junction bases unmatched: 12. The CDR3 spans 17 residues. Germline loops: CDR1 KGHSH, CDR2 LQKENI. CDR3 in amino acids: CASSPPFRWREPETQYF. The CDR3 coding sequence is TGTGCCAGCTCACCACCGTTCCGCTGGCGGGAGCCGGAGACCCAGTACTTC.

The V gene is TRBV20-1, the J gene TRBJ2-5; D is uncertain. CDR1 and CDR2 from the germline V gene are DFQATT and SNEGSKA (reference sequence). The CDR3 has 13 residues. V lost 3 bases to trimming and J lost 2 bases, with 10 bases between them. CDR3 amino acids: CSASSAVQETQYF. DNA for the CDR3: TGCAGTGCTAGTTCTGCAGTTCAAGAGACCCAGTACTTC.

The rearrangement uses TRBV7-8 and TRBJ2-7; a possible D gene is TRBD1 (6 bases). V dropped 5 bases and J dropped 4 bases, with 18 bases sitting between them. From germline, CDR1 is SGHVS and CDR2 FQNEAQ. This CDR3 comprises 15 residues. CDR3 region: CASSPTRTANYEQYF. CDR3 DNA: TGTGCCAGCAGCCCCACGAGGACAGCCAATTACGAGCAGTACTTC. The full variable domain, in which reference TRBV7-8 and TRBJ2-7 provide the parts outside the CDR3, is GAGVSQSPRYKVAKRGQDVALRCDPISGHVSLFWYQQALGQGPEFLTYFQNEAQLDKSGLPSDRFFAERPEGSVSTLKIQRTQQEDSAVYLCASSPTRTANYEQYFGPGTRLTVT.

The CDR3 region is CASSATGLGGEKLFF. The CDR3 DNA is TGTGCCAGCAGTGCGACAGGGTTGGGAGGTGAAAAACTGTTTTTT. V usage is TRBV25-1 and J usage is TRBJ1-4; 7 bases line up with TRBD1. J gave up 7 bases and V 4 bases, and 9 bases lay outside the gene matches. Germline assignment: CDR1 MGHDK and CDR2 SYGVNS. The CDR3 has 15 amino acids.

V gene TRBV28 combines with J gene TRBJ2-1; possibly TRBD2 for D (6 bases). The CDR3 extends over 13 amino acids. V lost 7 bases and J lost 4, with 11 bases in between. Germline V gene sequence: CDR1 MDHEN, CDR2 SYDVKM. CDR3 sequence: CASTRDLYNEQFF. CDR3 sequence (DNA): TGTGCCAGCACCCGGGACTTATACAATGAGCAGTTCTTC.

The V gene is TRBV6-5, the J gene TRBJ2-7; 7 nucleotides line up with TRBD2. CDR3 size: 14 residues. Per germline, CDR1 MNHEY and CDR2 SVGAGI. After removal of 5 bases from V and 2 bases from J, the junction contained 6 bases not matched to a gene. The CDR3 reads CASSPLAAAYEQYF. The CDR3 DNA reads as TGTGCCAGCAGTCCCCTAGCGGCTGCCTACGAGCAGTACTTC.

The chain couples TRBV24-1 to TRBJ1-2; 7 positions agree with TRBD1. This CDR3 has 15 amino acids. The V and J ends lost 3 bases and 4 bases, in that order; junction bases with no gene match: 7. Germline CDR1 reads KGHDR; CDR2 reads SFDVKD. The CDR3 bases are TGTGCCACCAGTGATCCCTCGACAGGGCTCTATGGCTACACCTTC. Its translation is CATSDPSTGLYGYTF.

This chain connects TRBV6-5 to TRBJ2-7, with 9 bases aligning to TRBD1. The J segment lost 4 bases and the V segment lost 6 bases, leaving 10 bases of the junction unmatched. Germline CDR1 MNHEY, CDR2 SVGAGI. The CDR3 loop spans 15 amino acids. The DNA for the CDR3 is TGTGCCAGCAGCCCAGGGACAGGGAGTACTTACGAGCAGTACTTC. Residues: CASSPGTGSTYEQYF.

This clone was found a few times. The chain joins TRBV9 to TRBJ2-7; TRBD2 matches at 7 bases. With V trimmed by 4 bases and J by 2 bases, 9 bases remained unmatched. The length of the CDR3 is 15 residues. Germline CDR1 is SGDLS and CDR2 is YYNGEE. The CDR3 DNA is TGTGCCAGCAGCCCTAAACTAGCGCTCACCTACGAGCAGTACTTC. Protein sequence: CASSPKLALTYEQYF.

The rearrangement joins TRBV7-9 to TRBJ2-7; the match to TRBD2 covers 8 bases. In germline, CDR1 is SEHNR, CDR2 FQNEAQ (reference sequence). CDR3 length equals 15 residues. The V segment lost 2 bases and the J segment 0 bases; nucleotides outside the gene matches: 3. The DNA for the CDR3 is TGTGCCAGCAGCTTAATTAGCGGGAACTCCTACGAGCAGTACTTC. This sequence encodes CASSLISGNSYEQYF.

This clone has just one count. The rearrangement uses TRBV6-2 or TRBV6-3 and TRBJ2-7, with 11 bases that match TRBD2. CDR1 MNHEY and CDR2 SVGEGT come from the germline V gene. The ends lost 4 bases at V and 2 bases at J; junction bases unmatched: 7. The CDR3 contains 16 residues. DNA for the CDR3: TGTGCCAGCAGTTCCTTTACTAGCGGGAGACCCTACGAGCAGTACTTC. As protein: CASSSFTSGRPYEQYF.

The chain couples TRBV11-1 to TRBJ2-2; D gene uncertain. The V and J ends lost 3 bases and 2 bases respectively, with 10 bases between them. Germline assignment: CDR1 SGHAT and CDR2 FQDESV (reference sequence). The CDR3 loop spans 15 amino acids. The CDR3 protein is CASSFSRVNTGELFF. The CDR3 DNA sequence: TGTGCCAGCAGCTTTTCTCGGGTTAACACCGGGGAGCTGTTTTTT. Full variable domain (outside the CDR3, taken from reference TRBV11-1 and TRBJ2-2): EAEVAQSPRYKITEKSQAVAFWCDPISGHATLYWYRQILGQGPELLVQFQDESVVDDSQLPKDRFSAERLKGVDSTLKIQPAELGDSAMYLCASSFSRVNTGELFFGEGSRLTVL.

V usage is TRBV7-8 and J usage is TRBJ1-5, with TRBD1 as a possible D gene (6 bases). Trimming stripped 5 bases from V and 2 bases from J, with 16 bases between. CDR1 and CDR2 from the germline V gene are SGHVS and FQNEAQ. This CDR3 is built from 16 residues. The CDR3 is CASSEARGKGNQPQHF. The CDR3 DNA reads TGTGCCAGCAGCGAGGCCAGGGGTAAGGGCAATCAGCCCCAGCATTTT.

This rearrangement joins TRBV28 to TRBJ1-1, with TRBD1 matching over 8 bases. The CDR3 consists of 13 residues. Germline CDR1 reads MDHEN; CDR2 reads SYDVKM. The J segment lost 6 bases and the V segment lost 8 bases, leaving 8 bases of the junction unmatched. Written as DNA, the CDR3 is TGTGCCAGCCTCCAGGGGGCCGCCTCTGAAGCTTTCTTT. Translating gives CASLQGAASEAFF.